This T cell receptor beta chain comes out of a study of human T cells and chemical hapten exposure. Study in general: The patients, most of them female, presented with alopecia areata, totalis or universalis.

Time point indicated: patch test 3, about 24 weeks after DPC sensitization. Specified treatment: therapeutic diphenylcyclopropenone sensitization with weekly scalp DPC. The library labeled individual cDNA molecules by adding unique molecular identifiers to them. In the original processing: Across samples, TCR counts had a median of about 92,000 and ranged from roughly 23,224 to 690,600. TCRdb analysed the RACE reads with MiXCR anew, one entry per CDR3 protein. The V and J calls were not made by the authors but by TCRdb's processing. This table has tens of thousands of distinct CDR3 sequences, around 12% appearing once. The TCR comes from a young man with alopecia areata. Some clones in this sample may be carry-over from other donors' samples. The sample consisted of whole blood, taken in connection with sensitization to the hapten diphenylcyclopropenone (DPC).

The CDR3 loop reads CASSWLAFLETQYF. DNA of the CDR3: TGTGCCAGCAGTTGGCTAGCCTTTTTAGAGACCCAGTACTTC. J is TRBJ2-5 and V is TRBV6-2 or TRBV6-3, with a possible D match to TRBD2 (5 bases). The V and J ends lost 4 bases and 4 bases respectively, with 13 bases between them. This CDR3 has 14 amino acids. Germline lookup yields CDR1 MNHEY and CDR2 SVGEGT.